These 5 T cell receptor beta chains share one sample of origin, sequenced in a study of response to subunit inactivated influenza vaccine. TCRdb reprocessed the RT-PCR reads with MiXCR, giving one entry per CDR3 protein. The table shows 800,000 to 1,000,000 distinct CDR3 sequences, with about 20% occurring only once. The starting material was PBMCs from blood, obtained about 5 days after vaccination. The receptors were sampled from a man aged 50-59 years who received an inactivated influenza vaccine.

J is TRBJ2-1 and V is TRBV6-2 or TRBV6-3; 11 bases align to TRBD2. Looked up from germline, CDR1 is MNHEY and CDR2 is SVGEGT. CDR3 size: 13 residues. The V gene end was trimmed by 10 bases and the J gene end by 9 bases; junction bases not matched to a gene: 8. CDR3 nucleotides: TGTGCCACAAGACTAGCGGGATCCCCTGAGCAGTTCTTC. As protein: CATRLAGSPEQFF.

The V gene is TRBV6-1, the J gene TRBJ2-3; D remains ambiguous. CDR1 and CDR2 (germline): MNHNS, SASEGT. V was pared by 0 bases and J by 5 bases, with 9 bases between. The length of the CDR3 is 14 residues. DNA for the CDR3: TGTGCCAGCAGTGAAGCGGATAGGGAAGATACGCAGTATTTT. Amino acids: CASSEADREDTQYF.

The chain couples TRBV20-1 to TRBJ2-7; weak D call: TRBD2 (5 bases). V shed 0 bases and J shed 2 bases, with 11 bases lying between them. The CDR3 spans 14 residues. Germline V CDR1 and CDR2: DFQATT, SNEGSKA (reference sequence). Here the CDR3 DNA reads TGCAGTGCTAGAGATGGGAGCGCCGCCTACGAGCAGTACTTC. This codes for CSARDGSAAYEQYF.

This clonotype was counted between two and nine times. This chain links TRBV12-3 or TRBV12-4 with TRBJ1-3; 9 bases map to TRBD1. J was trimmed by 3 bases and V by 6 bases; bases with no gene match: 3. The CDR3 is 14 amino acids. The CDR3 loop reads CASRDRGGGNTIYF. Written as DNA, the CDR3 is TGTGCCAGCAGGGACAGGGGAGGTGGAAACACCATATATTTT.

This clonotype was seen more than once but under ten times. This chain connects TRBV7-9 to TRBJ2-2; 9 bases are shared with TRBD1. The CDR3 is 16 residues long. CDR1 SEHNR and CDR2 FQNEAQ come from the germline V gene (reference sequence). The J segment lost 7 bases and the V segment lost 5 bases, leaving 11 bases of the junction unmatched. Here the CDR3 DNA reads TGTGCCAGCAGCCACCTCCCGGGACAGGGTATCGGGGAGCTGTTTTTT. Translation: CASSHLPGQGIGELFF.